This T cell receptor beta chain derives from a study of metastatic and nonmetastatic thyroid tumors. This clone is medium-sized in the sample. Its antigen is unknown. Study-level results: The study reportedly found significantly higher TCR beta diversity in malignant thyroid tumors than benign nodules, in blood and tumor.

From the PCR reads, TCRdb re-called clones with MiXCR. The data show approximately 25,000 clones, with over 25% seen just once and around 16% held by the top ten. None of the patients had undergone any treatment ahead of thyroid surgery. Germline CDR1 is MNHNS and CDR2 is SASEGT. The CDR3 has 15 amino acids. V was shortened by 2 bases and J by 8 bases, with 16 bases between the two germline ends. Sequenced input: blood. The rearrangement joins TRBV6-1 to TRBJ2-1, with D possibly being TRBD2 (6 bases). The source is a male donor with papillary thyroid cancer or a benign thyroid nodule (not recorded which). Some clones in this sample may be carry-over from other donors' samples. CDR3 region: CASSEWGLISDEQFF. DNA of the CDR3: TGTGCCAGCAGTGAATGGGGACTCATTTCCGATGAGCAGTTCTTC.